The source of this TCR beta chain is a study of cytotoxic CD8 clonotypes in ibrutinib-treated CLL. Study-wide background: Response samples were taken after a median approximately 13 months of treatment, range 6 to 36.

This clone was found a few times. Its cognate antigen is unknown. Depth targeted 1 in 200,000 to 1 in 1 million T cells, averaging roughly 9.7x coverage per clonotype. Sequenced by immunoSEQ multiplex PCR; TCRdb stores in-frame clones only, minus some. The sample holds about 34,000 clones; 69% are singletons and the top ten take approximately 30%. Study observations and caveats: At ibrutinib response, clonality increased, and at progression it declined back toward baseline.

Germline assignment: CDR1 LNHDA and CDR2 SQIVND (reference sequence). V lost 3 bases and J 3 bases, leaving 21 bases between the germline ends. CDR3 length: 18 amino acids. About 2.1 micrograms of genomic DNA (from cryopreserved PBMCs) were used for TCR beta libraries. Here the sequenced sample was PBMCs, taken before ibrutinib treatment. This clonotype was obtained from a human donor with chronic lymphocytic leukemia. The rearrangement joins TRBV19 to TRBJ1-5; weak D call: TRBD1 (5 bases). CDR3 sequence reads: CASSMISWGPPTNQPQHF. The CDR3 DNA sequence: TGTGCCAGTAGTATGATATCATGGGGACCCCCCACCAATCAGCCCCAGCATTTT.